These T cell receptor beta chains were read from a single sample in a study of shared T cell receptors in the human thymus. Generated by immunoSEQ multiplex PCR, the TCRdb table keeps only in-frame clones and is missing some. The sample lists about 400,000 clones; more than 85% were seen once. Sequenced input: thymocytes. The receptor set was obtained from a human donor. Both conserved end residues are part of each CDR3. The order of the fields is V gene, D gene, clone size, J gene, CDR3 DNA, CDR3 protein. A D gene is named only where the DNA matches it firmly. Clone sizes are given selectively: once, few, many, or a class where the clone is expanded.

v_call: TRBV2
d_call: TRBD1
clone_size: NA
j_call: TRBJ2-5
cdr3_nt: TGTGCCAGCAGTCCCCGGGACAGGCCTAGAGAGACCCAGTACTTC
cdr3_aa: CASSPRDRPRETQYF

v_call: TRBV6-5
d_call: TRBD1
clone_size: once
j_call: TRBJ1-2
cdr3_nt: TGTGCCAGCAAAGGGACTGAACAGGGGCGCTATGGCTACACCTTC
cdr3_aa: CASKGTEQGRYGYTF

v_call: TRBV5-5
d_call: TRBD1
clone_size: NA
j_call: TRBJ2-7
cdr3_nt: TGTGCCAGCAGCAGGGACAGGGAGTACGAGCAGTACTTC
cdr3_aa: CASSRDREYEQYF

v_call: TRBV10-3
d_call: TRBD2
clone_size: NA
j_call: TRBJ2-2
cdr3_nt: TGTGCCATCACCTCCGGGACTAGCGGGAGTGAGATCGCGAACACCGGGGAGCTGTTTTTT
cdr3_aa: CAITSGTSGSEIANTGELFF

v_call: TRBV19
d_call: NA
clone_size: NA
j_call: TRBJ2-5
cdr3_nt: TGTGCCAGTACCCCAGACAGCCGGGAGACCCAGTACTTC
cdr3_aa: CASTPDSRETQYF

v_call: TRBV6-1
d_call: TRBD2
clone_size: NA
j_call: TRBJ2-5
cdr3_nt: TGTGCCAGCAGCCGGGCTAGCGGGGAGACCCAGTACTTC
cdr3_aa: CASSRASGETQYF

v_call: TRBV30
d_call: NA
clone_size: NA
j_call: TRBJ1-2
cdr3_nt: TGTGCCTGGAGCGCAGGGGATTCGGGTGGCTACACCTTC
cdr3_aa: CAWSAGDSGGYTF

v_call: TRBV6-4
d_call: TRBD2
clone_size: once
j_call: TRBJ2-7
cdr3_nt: TGTGCCAGCAACCAAAAATCGACTAGCGGCCTCTCCTACGAGCAGTACTTC
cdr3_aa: CASNQKSTSGLSYEQYF

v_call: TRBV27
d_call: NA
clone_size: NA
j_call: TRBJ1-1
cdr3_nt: TGTGCCGGCAGTTTATCCGTCCACGGGGGGCGAGGCACTGAAGCTTTCTTT
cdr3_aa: CAGSLSVHGGRGTEAFF

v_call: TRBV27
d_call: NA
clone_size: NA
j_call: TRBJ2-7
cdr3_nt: TGTGCCAGCAGTTTACACACCGCGGGCCCCTACGAGCAGTACTTC
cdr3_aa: CASSLHTAGPYEQYF

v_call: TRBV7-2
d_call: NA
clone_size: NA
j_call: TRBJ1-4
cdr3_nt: TGTGCCAGCAGCCCCGAGTCGGGGATTCGGGAAAAACTGTTTTTT
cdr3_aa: CASSPESGIREKLFF

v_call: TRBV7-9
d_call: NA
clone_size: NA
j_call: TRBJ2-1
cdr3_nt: TGTGCCAGCAGCTTACCAGGGAGCTCCTACAATGAGCAGTTCTTC
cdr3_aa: CASSLPGSSYNEQFF

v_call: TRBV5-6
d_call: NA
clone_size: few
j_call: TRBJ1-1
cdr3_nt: TGTGCCAGCAGCTGGCAGGAGGGATTGGCTGAAGCTTTCTTT
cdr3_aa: CASSWQEGLAEAFF

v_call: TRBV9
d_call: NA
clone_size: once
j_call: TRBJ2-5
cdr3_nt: TGTGCCAGCTCCGGGGGGCCGCTTTGGGAGACCCAGTACTTC
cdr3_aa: CASSGGPLWETQYF

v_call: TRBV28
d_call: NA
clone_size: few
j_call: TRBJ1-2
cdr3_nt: TGTGCCAGCTCCCCGAGAGGAGTTCACTATGGCTACACCTTC
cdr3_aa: CASSPRGVHYGYTF

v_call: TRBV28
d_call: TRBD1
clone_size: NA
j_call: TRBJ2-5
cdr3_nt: TGTGCCAGCAGTTTCCACAGGGACAGTGAGACCCAGTACTTC
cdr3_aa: CASSFHRDSETQYF

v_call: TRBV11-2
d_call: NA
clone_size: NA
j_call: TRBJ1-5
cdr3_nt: TGTGCCAGCAGTCTGGCCCCCAGCAATCAGCCCCAGCATTTT
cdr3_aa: CASSLAPSNQPQHF

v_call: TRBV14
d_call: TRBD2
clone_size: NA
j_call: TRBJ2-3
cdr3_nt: TGTGCCAGCAGCCAAGATAGAGGAGGTCACCCTAGCGGAACAGATACGCAGTATTTT
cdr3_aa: CASSQDRGGHPSGTDTQYF

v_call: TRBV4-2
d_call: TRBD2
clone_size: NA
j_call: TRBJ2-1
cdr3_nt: TGTGCCAGCGGAACCGGGACTAGGGACAATGAGCAGTTCTTC
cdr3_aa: CASGTGTRDNEQFF

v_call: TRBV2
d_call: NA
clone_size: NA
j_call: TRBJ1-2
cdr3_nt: TGTGCCAGCAGTAGGACCAAAGCAGACTTC
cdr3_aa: CASSRTKADF

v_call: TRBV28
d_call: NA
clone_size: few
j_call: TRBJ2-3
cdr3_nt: TGTGCCAGCCGAGAGGGGGCAGATACGCAGTATTTT
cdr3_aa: CASREGADTQYF

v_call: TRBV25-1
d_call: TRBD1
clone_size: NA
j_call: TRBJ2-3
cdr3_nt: TGTGCCAGCAGTCCCCCCCACAGGGGTTACAACACAGATACGCAGTATTTT
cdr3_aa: CASSPPHRGYNTDTQYF

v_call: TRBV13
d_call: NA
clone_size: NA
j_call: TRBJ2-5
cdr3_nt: TGTGCCAGCAGCTTAATTCGACCTGAAGAGACCCAGTACTTC
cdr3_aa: CASSLIRPEETQYF

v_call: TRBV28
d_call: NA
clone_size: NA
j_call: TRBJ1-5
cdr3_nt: TGTGCCAGCAACGAAGGGTCTGGGGATCAGCCCCAGCATTTT
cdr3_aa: CASNEGSGDQPQHF

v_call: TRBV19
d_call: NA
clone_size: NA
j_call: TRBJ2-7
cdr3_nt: TGTGCCAGTAGTGTGGGGCAGGGGTACGAGCAGTACTTC
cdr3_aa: CASSVGQGYEQYF

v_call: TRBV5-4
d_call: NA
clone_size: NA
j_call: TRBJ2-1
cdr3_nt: TGTGCCAGCAGCTTGGCCAGTGATAGTGAGCAGTTCTTC
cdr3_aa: CASSLASDSEQFF

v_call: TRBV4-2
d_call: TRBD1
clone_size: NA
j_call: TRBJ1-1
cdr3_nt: TGTGCCAGCAGCCAAGAGGGGCGGACAGGGATTCGCGACACTGAAGCTTTCTTT
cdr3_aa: CASSQEGRTGIRDTEAFF

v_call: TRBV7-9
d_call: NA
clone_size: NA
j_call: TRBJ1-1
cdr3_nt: TGTGCCAGCACCCCAGGAACGGGGCCTGACACTGAAGCTTTCTTT
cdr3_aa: CASTPGTGPDTEAFF

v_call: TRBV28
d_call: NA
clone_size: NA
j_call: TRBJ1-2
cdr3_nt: TGTGCCAGCAGTTTAGGCGGGACTGAATCCTATGGCTACACCTTC
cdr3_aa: CASSLGGTESYGYTF

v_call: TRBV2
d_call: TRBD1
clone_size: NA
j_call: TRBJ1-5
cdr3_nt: TGTGCCAGCAGAACAGGGGGAAGCAATCAGCCCCAGCATTTT
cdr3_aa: CASRTGGSNQPQHF

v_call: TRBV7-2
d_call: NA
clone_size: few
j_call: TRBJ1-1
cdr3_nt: TGTGCCAGCAGCTCAGGGTATTTT
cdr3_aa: CASSSGYF

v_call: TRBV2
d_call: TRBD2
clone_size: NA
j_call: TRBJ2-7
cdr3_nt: TGTGCCAGCAGTCCCTCCCCCCGGGACTCAGGGAGGGCCTACGAGCAGTACTTC
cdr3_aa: CASSPSPRDSGRAYEQYF

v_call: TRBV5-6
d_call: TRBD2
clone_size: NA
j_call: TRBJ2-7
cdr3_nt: TGTGCCAGCAGACTCGGACTAGCGGGATCCTACGAGCAGTACTTC
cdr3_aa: CASRLGLAGSYEQYF

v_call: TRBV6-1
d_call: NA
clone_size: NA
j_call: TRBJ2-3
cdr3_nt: TGTGCCAGCAGTGAAGCTACTGGAGATACGCAGTATTTT
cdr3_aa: CASSEATGDTQYF

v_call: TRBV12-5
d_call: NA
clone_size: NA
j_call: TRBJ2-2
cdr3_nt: TGTGCTAGTGGTTTGTCGGCATCGAACACCGGGGAGCTGTTTTTT
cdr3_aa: CASGLSASNTGELFF

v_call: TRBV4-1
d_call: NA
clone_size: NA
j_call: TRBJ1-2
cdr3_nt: TGCGCCAGCAGCCAAGAGGGGGTACGGCTGACGGGCTACACCTTC
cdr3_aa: CASSQEGVRLTGYTF

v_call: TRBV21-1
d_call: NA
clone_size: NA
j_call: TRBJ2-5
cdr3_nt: TGTGCCAGCGTACCGAAGGGTGAGGGGGAAGAGACCCAGTACTTC
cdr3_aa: CASVPKGEGEETQYF

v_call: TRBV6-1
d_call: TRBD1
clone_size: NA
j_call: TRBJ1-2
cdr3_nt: TGTGCCATCCCGGACAGGGATTACTATGGCTACACCTTC
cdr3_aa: CAIPDRDYYGYTF

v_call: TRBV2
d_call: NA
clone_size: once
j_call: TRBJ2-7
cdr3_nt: TGTGCCAGCAGTGAAAGGAGTAAAACAGGGTTCTACGAGCAGTACTTC
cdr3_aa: CASSERSKTGFYEQYF

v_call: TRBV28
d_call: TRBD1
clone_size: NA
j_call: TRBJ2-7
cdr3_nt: TGTGCCAGCAGTCTATCCACTTTAAAACAGGGGGCGCCCCTCGAGCAGTACTTC
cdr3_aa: CASSLSTLKQGAPLEQYF

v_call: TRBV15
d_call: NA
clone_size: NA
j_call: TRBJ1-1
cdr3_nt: TGTGCCACCAGCGGGGGACACCCCAACACTGAAGCTTTCTTT
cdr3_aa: CATSGGHPNTEAFF

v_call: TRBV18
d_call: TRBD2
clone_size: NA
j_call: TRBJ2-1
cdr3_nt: TGTGCCAGCTCACGTGACAGGGGACTAGCGGGGGATGACAATGAGCAGTTCTTC
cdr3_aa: CASSRDRGLAGDDNEQFF

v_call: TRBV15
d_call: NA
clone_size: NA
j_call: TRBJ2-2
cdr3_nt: TGTGCCACCAGCAGAGGAATTGGATGGGCCTCCAACACCGGGGAGCTGTTTTTT
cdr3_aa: CATSRGIGWASNTGELFF

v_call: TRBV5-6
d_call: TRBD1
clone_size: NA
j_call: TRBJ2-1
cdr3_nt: TGTGCCAGCAGCTCCCGGGACAGAACCTACAATGAGCAGTTCTTC
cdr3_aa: CASSSRDRTYNEQFF

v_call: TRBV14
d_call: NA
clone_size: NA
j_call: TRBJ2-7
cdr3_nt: TGTGCCAGCAGCGTCCGGCAGGGACTGGCCTACGAGCAGTACTTC
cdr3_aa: CASSVRQGLAYEQYF

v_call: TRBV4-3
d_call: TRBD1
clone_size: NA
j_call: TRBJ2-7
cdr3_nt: TGCGCCAGCAGCCAGCGACCGGGACAGGGTTACGAGCAGTACTTC
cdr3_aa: CASSQRPGQGYEQYF

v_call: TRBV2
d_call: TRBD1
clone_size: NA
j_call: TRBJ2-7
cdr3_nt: TGTGCCAGCAGGACAGGGTCCCACGAGCAGTACTTC
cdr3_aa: CASRTGSHEQYF

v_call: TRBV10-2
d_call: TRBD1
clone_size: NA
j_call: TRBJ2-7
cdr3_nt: TGCGCCAGCAGTGAGTCGAATGGGGACAGGGCCTCCTACGAGCAGTACTTC
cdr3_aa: CASSESNGDRASYEQYF

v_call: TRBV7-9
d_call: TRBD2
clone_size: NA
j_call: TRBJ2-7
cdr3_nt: TGTGCCAGCAGCTTAAGCGGGAGGTCCTACGAGCAGTACTTC
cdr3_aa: CASSLSGRSYEQYF

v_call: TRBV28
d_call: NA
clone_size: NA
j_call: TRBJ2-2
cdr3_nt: TGTGCCAGCAGACGACTGACGAACACCGGGGAGCTGTTTTTT
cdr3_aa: CASRRLTNTGELFF